The clone carrying this T cell receptor (beta chain) has only a few counts. Antigen: not known. TCRdb reprocessed the RACE reads with MiXCR, giving one entry per CDR3 protein. The table includes a few hundred thousand distinct CDR3 sequences, over 7.5% detected once. The data belong to a study of human T cells and chemical hapten exposure. Overall study context: Patches that contained 0.01% DPC were applied to the upper back and read at 6 days. Study conclusions and caveats: TCRs above 1 in 1000 frequency did not change with DPC sensitization.

This CDR3 region has 14 residues. The V gene lost 5 bases and the J gene lost 3 bases, with 15 bases spanning the gap. The germline CDR1 and CDR2 sequences are SGHRS and YFSETQ. Time point here: pre-sensitization, week 0. The treatment is: therapeutic diphenylcyclopropenone sensitization with weekly scalp DPC. Blood was collected ahead of every patch test applied. Unfractionated whole blood yielded total RNA. The genes are TRBV5-1 and TRBJ2-7, with D possibly being TRBD1 (6 bases). The sample consisted of whole blood, taken in connection with sensitization to the hapten diphenylcyclopropenone (DPC). The TCR was taken from a young man with alopecia areata. Some clones in this sample may be carry-over from other donors' samples. The DNA for the CDR3 is TGCGCCAGCAGTATGGACAGCCCCGACTACGAGCAGTACGTC. It yields the protein CASSMDSPDYEQYV.